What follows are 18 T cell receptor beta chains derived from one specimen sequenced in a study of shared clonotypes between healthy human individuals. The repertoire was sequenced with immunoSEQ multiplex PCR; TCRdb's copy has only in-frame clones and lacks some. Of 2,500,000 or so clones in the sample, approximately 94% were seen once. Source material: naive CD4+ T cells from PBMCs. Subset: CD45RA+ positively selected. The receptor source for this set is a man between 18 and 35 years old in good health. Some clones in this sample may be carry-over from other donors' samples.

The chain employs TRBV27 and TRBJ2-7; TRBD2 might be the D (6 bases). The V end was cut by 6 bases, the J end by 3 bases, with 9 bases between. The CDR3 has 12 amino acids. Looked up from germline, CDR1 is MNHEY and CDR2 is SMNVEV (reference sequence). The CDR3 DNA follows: TGTGCCAGCAGCCGGCGGGGCTACGAGCAGTACTTC. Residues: CASSRRGYEQYF.

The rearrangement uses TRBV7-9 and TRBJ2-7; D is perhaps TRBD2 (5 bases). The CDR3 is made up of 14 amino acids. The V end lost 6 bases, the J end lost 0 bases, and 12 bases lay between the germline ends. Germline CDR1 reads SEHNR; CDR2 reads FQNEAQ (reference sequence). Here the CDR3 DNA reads TGTGCCAGCAGTTTTACTAGTATCTCCTACGAGCAGTACTTC. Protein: CASSFTSISYEQYF.

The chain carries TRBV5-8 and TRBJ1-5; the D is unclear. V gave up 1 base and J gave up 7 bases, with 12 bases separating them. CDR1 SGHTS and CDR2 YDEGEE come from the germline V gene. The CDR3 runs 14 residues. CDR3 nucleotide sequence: TGTGCCAGCAGCTTGAGGCAGGTTCGACAGCCCCAGCATTTT. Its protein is CASSLRQVRQPQHF.

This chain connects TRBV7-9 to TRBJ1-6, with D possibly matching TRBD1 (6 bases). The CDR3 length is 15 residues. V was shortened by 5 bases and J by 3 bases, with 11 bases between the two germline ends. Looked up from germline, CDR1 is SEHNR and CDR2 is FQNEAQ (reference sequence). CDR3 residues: CASSVGTSYNSPLHF. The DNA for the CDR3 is TGTGCCAGCAGCGTCGGGACAAGCTATAATTCACCCCTCCACTTT. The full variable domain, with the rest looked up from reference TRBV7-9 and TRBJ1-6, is DTGVSQNPRHKITKRGQNVTFRCDPISEHNRLYWYRQTLGQGPEFLTYFQNEAQLEKSRLLSDRFSAERPKGSFSTLEIQRTEQGDSAMYLCASSVGTSYNSPLHFGNGTRLTVT.

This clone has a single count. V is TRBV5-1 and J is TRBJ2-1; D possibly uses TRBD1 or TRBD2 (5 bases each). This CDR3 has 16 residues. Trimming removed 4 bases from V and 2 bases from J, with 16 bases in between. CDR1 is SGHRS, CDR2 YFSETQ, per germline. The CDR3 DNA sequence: TGCGCCAGCAGCGCTAGGGACCGTACCGCCTACAATGAGCAGTTCTTC. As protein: CASSARDRTAYNEQFF.

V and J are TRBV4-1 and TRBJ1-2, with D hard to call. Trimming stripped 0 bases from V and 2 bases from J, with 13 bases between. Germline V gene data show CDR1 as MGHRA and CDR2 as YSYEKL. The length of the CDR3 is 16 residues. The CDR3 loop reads CASSQDPAGVNYGYTF. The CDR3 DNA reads TGCGCCAGCAGCCAAGATCCCGCAGGAGTAAACTATGGCTACACCTTC.

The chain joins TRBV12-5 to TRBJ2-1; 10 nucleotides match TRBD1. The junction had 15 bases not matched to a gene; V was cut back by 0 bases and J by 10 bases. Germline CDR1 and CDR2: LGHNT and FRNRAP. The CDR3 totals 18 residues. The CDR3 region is CASGLVSSGTGATTEQFF. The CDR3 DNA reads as TGTGCTAGTGGTTTGGTGTCATCCGGGACAGGGGCCACCACGGAGCAGTTCTTC.

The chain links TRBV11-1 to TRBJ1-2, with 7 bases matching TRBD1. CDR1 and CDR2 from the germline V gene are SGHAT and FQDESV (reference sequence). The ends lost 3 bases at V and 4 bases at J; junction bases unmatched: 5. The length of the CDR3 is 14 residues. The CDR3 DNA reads TGTGCCAGCAGCTTCCGGGACAGAGTCTATGGCTACACCTTC. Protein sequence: CASSFRDRVYGYTF.

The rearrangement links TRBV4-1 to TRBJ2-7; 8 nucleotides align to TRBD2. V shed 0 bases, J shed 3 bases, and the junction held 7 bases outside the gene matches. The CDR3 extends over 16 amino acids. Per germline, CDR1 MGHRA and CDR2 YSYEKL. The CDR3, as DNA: TGCGCCAGCAGCCAAGAAAGACTAGCGCGTAGCTACGAGCAGTACTTC. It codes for CASSQERLARSYEQYF.

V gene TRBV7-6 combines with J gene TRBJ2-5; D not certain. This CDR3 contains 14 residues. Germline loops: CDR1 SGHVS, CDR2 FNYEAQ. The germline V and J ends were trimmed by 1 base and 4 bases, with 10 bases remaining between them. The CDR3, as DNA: TGTGCCAGCAGCTTAGGAGGTGGCGGAGAGACCCAGTACTTC. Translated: CASSLGGGGETQYF.

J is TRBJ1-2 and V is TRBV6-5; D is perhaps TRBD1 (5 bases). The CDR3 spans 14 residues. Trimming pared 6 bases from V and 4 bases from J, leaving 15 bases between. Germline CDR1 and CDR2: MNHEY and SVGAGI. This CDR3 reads CASRSHRGIYGYTF. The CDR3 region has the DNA TGTGCCAGCAGGTCCCATAGGGGAATCTATGGCTACACCTTC.

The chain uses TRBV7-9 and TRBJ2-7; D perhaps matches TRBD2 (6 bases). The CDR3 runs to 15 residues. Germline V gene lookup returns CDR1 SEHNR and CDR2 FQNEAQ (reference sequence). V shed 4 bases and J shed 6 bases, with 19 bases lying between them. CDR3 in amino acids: CASSYGRPQQGEQYF. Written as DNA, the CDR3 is TGTGCCAGCAGCTATGGGAGGCCCCAACAAGGCGAGCAGTACTTC.

CDR3 sequence reads: CASSLGGRYEQYF. The CDR3 DNA reads TGTGCCAGCAGCTTAGGGGGCCGCTACGAGCAGTACTTC. The chain is built from TRBV7-9 and TRBJ2-7; weak D call: TRBD1 (5 bases). CDR3 size: 13 residues. V was clipped by 1 base and J by 3 bases, with 7 bases between them. In germline, CDR1 is SEHNR, CDR2 FQNEAQ (reference sequence).

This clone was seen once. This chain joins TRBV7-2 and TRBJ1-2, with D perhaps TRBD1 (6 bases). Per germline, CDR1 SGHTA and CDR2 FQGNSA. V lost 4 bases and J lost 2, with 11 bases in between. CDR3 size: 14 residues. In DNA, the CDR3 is TGTGCCAGCAGCTACTCTACAGGGAACTATGGCTACACCTTC. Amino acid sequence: CASSYSTGNYGYTF.

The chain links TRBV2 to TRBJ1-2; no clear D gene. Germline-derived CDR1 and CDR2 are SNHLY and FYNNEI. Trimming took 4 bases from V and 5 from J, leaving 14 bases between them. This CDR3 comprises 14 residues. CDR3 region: CASSGGRQEYGYTF. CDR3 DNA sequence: TGTGCCAGCAGTGGAGGCAGGCAGGAGTATGGCTACACCTTC.

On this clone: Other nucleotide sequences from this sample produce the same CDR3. The CDR3 region is CASSLRAGGAYEQYF. The CDR3 DNA reads TGTGCCAGCAGCTTAAGGGCAGGAGGCGCCTACGAGCAGTACTTC. The chain combines TRBV7-9 with TRBJ2-7; a possible D gene is TRBD2 (5 bases). This CDR3 region has 15 residues. Deletions cut 2 bases from V and 2 bases from J, with 13 bases between. CDR1 and CDR2 (germline): SEHNR, FQNEAQ (reference sequence).

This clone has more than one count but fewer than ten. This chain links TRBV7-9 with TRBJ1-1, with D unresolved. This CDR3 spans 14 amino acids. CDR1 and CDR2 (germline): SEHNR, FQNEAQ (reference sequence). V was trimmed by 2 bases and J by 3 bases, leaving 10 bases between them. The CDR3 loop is CASSLNGPYTEAFF. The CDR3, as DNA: TGTGCCAGCAGCTTAAACGGGCCCTACACTGAAGCTTTCTTT.

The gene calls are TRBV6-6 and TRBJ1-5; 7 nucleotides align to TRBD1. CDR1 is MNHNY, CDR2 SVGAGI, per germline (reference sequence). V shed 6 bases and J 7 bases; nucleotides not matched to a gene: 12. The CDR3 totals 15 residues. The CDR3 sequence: CASSPGLEQGQPQHF. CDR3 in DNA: TGTGCCAGCAGCCCGGGCCTCGAACAGGGGCAGCCCCAGCATTTT.